This is a list of T cell receptor beta chains from one sample in a study of blood T cell repertoires in COVID-19. Using immunoSEQ multiplex PCR, the repertoire was profiled, and TCRdb retains in-frame clones only, with some absent. The sample yields fewer than 50,000 clones, around 89% seen once. Specimen: peripheral blood. All receptors derive from a man aged 50-59 years with active COVID-19. Both conserved end residues are part of each CDR3. D genes are given only for firm matches. A clone size is listed for some rows: how often the clone was seen (once, few, many), or a class if it is expanded.

CDR3 protein: CASSRTLRGEQFF; D gene: .; clone size: .; J gene: TRBJ2-1; V gene: TRBV7-2
CDR3 protein: CAWSVSLYYEQYF; D gene: .; clone size: .; J gene: TRBJ2-7; V gene: TRBV30
CDR3 protein: CASSDFYTRGGPPNTQYF; D gene: TRBD2; clone size: once; J gene: TRBJ2-3; V gene: TRBV6-4
CDR3 protein: CASSYVPGLAGIEQFF; D gene: TRBD2; clone size: .; J gene: TRBJ2-1; V gene: TRBV7-9
CDR3 protein: CASRSQGVADTQYF; D gene: TRBD1; clone size: .; J gene: TRBJ2-3; V gene: TRBV6-5
CDR3 protein: CASSFTSGGAGNEQFF; D gene: TRBD2; clone size: .; J gene: TRBJ2-1; V gene: TRBV7-2
CDR3 protein: CASKSGESYGYTF; D gene: .; clone size: .; J gene: TRBJ1-2; V gene: TRBV6-5
CDR3 protein: CASSSGVDDNQPQHF; D gene: .; clone size: .; J gene: TRBJ1-5; V gene: TRBV18
CDR3 protein: CASSQDRGAQEKLFF; D gene: .; clone size: .; J gene: TRBJ1-4; V gene: TRBV3-1/TRBV3-2
CDR3 protein: CASSLNRVQGEQYF; D gene: .; clone size: .; J gene: TRBJ2-7; V gene: TRBV11-1
CDR3 protein: CASSSGGTDTQYF; D gene: .; clone size: .; J gene: TRBJ2-3; V gene: TRBV28